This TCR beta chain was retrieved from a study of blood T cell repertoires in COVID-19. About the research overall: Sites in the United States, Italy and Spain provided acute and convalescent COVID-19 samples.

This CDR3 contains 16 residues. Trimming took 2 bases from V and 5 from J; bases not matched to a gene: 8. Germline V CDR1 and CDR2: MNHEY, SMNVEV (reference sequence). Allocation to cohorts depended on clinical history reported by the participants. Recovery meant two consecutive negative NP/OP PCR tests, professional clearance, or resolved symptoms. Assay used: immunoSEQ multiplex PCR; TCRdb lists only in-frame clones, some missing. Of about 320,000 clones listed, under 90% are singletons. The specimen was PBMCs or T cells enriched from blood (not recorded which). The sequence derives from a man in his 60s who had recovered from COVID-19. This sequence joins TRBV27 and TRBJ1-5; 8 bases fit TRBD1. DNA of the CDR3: TGTGCCAGCAGTTTAAGATCCCAGACAGGGGATCAGCCCCAGCATTTT. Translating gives CASSLRSQTGDQPQHF.